This T cell receptor beta chain stems from a study of blood T cell repertoires in COVID-19. Recovered Cohort 3 donors showed two negative PCRs, clearance, or symptom resolution. The CDR3 is made up of 15 amino acids. Deletions cut 2 bases from V and 6 bases from J, with 14 bases between. The germline V gene has CDR1 MRHNA and CDR2 SNTAGT. This clone was observed a few times. Using immunoSEQ multiplex PCR, the repertoire was profiled, and TCRdb retains in-frame clones only, with some absent. The sample yields around 330,000 clones, about 91% seen once. This chain joins TRBV6-4 and TRBJ2-1; maybe TRBD2 (6 bases). Sequencing was done on a sample of PBMCs or T cells enriched from blood (not recorded which). The TCR comes from a woman under 30 who had recovered from COVID-19. Here the CDR3 DNA reads TGTGCCAGCAGTGACGGGGACGGGGGTTCCAATGAGCAGTTCTTC. Its translation: CASSDGDGGSNEQFF.